This T cell receptor beta chain is drawn from a study of cytomegalovirus exposure and HLA in healthy donors. General observations from the study: The listing of roughly 160 TCR beta chains classed them as cytomegalovirus-associated. There were some V segments, including TRBV6-2 and TRBV6-3, excluded as indistinguishable. The later analysis indicated that the majority of CMV-associated TCR beta chains appeared HLA-restricted. A few of the chains that were CMV-associated were confirmed in vitro to be specific for CMV antigens.

Germline CDR1 SGHRS, CDR2 YFSETQ. This CDR3 is 14 amino acids long. Trimming cost V 5 bases and J 7 bases; bases outside gene matches: 3. 60 Vbeta and 13 Jbeta primers were used in PCR. TCRdb's copy holds only in-frame clones and misses some; the assay was immunoSEQ multiplex PCR. The sample includes under 150,000 clones, over 70% of them seen just once. Points on this clone: Its matching antigen is unknown.

Sequenced sample: PBMCs. The source is a woman in her forties in good health and CMV-seronegative. The rearrangement uses TRBV5-1 and TRBJ2-1; 13 bases are shared with TRBD2. The chain's CDR3 is CASRGLAGTNEQFF. Here the CDR3 DNA reads TGCGCCAGCAGGGGACTAGCGGGGACTAATGAGCAGTTCTTC. Supplemented by reference TRBV5-1 and TRBJ2-1, the full variable domain reads KAGVTQTPRYLIKTRGQQVTLSCSPISGHRSVSWYQQTPGQGLQFLFEYFSETQRNKGNFPGRFSGRQFSNSRSEMNVSTLELGDSALYLCASRGLAGTNEQFFGPGTRLTVL.